The source of this T cell receptor beta chain is a study of blood T cell repertoires in COVID-19. CDR3 length: 15 residues. Looked up from germline, CDR1 is SEHNR and CDR2 is FQNEAQ (reference sequence). Trimming left V 5 bases short and J 4 bases short, with 17 bases between. Authors' methods: Nucleated cell number was recorded as an estimate derived from reference gene primer amplification. TCRdb keeps only in-frame clones here, not all; method: immunoSEQ multiplex PCR. The DNA gave D and trimming, while V, J and clone size come from that table. This table holds around 50,000 clones, 82% found once. This clone is medium-sized.

This clonotype was obtained from a man older than 75 with COVID-19, enrolled during active disease. The material sequenced was peripheral blood. The chain couples TRBV7-9 to TRBJ2-5, with D possibly matching TRBD1 (6 bases). This CDR3 reads CASSPPGAAGETQYF. The CDR3 nucleotides read TGTGCCAGCAGCCCCCCAGGGGCAGCCGGAGAGACCCAGTACTTC.